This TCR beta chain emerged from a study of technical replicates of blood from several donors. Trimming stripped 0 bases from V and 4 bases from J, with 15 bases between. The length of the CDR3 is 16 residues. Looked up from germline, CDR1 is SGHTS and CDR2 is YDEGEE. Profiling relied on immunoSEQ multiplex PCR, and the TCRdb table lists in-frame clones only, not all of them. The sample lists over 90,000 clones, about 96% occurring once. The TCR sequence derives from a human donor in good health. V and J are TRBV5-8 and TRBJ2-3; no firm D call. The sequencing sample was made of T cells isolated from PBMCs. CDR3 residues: CASSLGALPSADTQYF. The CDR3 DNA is TGTGCCAGCAGCTTGGGGGCACTCCCGTCCGCAGATACGCAGTATTTT.